A single sample gave rise to the 4 T cell receptor beta chains below, sequenced in a study of blood T cell repertoires in COVID-19. Clones were read by immunoSEQ multiplex PCR, and TCRdb kept only the in-frame ones, dropping some. The sample holds under 300,000 clones; roughly 90% are singletons and the top ten take about 1.7%. The sequenced sample consisted of PBMCs or T cells enriched from blood (not recorded which). Every receptor here comes from a woman aged 35 to 49 who had recovered from COVID-19.

V gene TRBV30 combines with J gene TRBJ1-1; 7 bases agree with TRBD1. The CDR3 length is 11 residues. Germline CDR1 GTSNPN, CDR2 SVGIG (reference sequence). V dropped 2 bases and J dropped 10; count of bases not matched to a gene: 4. As DNA, the CDR3 is TGTGCCTGGAGTCATGACAGGGTAGCTTTCTTT. Its translation is CAWSHDRVAFF.

This clone was counted only a few times. The gene calls are TRBV6-2 or TRBV6-3 and TRBJ1-2, with 9 bases that match TRBD1. Germline CDR1 is MNHEY and CDR2 is SVGEGT. J gave up 4 bases and V 3 bases, and 12 bases lay outside the gene matches. This CDR3 contains 17 residues. The CDR3 here is CASSYSTGGYRIYGYTF. Written as DNA, the CDR3 is TGTGCCAGCAGTTATTCGACAGGGGGATATCGGATCTATGGCTACACCTTC.

The J gene is TRBJ2-1, the V gene TRBV5-1; D is perhaps TRBD2 (5 bases). The V end was cut by 3 bases, the J end by 1 base, with 14 bases between. The CDR3 runs 16 residues. Germline V lookup: CDR1 SGHRS, CDR2 YFSETQ. CDR3 coding DNA: TGCGCCAGCAGCTCCCAAGGACTGGGTTCCTACAATGAGCAGTTCTTC. Its protein product is CASSSQGLGSYNEQFF.

V usage is TRBV7-9 and J usage is TRBJ1-2, with TRBD1 identical over 8 bases. V gave up 7 bases and J gave up 4 bases; unmatched junction bases: 5. CDR1 and CDR2 (germline): SEHNR, FQNEAQ (reference sequence). CDR3 length equals 13 residues. CDR3 nucleotide sequence: TGTGCCAGCACTAATACAGGGGGCTATGGCTACACCTTC. Its translation is CASTNTGGYGYTF.